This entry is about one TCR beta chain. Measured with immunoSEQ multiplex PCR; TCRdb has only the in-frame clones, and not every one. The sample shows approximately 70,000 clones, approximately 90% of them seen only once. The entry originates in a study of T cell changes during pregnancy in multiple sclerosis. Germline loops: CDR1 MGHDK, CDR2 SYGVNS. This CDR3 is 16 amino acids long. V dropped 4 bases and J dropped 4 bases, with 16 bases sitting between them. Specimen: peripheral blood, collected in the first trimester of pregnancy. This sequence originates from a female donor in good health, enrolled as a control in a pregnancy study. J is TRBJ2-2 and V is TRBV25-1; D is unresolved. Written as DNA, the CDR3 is TGTGCCAGCAGTGGGCTGGCGGAACCCTTCACCGGGGAGCTGTTTTTT. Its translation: CASSGLAEPFTGELFF.